One and the same sample provided the 3 T cell receptor beta chains below, sequenced in a study of T cell responses to AZD1222 COVID-19 vaccine. Produced via immunoSEQ multiplex PCR; TCRdb's table is partial and in-frame only. This table holds 100,000 to 120,000 clones, under 95% found once. The material sequenced was peripheral blood, taken on day 0 of AZD1222 vaccination. All receptors derive from an adult in good health.

This rearrangement joins TRBV5-4 to TRBJ2-3, with D perhaps matching TRBD1 (5 bases). With 2 bases removed from V and 1 base from J, the gap between germline ends came to 8 bases. The CDR3 has 14 amino acids. CDR1 and CDR2 (germline): SGHNT, YYREEE (reference sequence). This CDR3 reads CASSLGQRTDTQYF. CDR3 nucleotide sequence: TGTGCCAGCAGCTTAGGACAACGCACAGATACGCAGTATTTT.

This clone was counted a single time. The CDR3 sequence: CATRGVRGVTEAFF. The CDR3 DNA reads TGTGCCACCCGAGGGGTACGGGGGGTCACTGAAGCTTTCTTT. V gene TRBV6-5 combines with J gene TRBJ1-1, with a possible D match to TRBD1 (5 bases). Trimming shortened V by 10 bases and J by 4 bases, and 19 bases separated the two germline ends. Germline CDR1 is MNHEY and CDR2 is SVGAGI. The CDR3 extends over 14 amino acids.

V gene TRBV6-5 combines with J gene TRBJ1-1, with D tentatively TRBD1 (6 bases). The germline V and J ends were trimmed by 5 bases and 3 bases, with 16 bases remaining between them. Germline V gene lookup returns CDR1 MNHEY and CDR2 SVGAGI. The CDR3 has 15 residues. This chain's CDR3 is CASSKTTGLYTEAFF. In DNA, the CDR3 is TGTGCCAGCAGTAAAACTACAGGGTTGTACACTGAAGCTTTCTTT.